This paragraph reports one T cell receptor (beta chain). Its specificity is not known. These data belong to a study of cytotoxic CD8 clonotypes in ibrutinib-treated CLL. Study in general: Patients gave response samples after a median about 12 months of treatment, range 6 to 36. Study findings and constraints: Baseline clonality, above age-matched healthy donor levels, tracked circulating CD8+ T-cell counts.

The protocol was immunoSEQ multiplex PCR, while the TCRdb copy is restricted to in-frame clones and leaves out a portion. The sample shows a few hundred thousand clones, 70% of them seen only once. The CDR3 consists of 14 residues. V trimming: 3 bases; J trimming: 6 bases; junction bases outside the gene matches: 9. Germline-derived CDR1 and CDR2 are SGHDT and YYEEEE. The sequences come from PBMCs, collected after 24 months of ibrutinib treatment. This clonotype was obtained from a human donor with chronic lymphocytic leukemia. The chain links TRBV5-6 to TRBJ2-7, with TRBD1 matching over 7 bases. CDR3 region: CASSSLEGAVEQYF. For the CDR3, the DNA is TGTGCCAGCAGCTCTCTAGAGGGGGCGGTCGAGCAGTACTTC.